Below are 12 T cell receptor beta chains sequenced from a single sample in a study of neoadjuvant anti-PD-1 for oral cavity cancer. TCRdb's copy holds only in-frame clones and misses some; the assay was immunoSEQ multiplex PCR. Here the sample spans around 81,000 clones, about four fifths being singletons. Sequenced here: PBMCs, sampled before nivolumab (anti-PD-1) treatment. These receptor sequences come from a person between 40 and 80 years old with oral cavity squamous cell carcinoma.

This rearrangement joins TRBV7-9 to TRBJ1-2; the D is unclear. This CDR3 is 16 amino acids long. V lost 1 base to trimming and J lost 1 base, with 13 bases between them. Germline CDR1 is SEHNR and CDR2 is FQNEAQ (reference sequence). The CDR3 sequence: CASSLELGRFNYGYTF. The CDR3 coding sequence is TGTGCCAGCAGCTTAGAGCTGGGTAGATTTAACTATGGCTACACCTTC.

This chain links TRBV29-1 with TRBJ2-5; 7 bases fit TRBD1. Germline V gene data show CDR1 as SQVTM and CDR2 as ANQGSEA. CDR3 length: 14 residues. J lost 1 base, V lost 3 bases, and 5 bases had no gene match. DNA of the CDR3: TGCAGCGTTGAGAAACAGGGGTTCCAAGAGACCCAGTACTTC. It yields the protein CSVEKQGFQETQYF. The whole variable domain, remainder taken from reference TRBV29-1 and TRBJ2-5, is SAVISQKPSRDICQRGTSLTIQCQVDSQVTMMFWYRQQPGQSLTLIATANQGSEATYESGFVIDKFPISRPNLTFSTLTVSNMSPEDSSIYLCSVEKQGFQETQYFGPGTRLLVL.

CDR3 loop: CSVAWQVQETQYF. Here the CDR3 DNA reads TGCAGCGTTGCTTGGCAGGTACAAGAGACCCAGTACTTC. The gene calls are TRBV29-1 and TRBJ2-5; D uncertain. Deletions cut 4 bases from V and 2 bases from J, with 11 bases between. There are 13 residues in the CDR3. Looked up from germline, CDR1 is SQVTM and CDR2 is ANQGSEA.

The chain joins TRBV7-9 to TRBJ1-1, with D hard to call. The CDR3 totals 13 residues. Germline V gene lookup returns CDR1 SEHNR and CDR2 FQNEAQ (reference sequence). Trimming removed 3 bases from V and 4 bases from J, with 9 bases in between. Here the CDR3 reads CASSFPDGTEAFF. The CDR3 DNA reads TGTGCCAGCAGCTTTCCGGATGGCACTGAAGCTTTCTTT.

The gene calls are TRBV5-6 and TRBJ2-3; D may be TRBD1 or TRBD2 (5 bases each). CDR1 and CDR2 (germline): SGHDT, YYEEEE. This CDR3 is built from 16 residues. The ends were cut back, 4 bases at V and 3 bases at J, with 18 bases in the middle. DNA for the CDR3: TGTGCCAGCAGCATTCCGGGACCCCGAAGGACAGATACGCAGTATTTT. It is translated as CASSIPGPRRTDTQYF.

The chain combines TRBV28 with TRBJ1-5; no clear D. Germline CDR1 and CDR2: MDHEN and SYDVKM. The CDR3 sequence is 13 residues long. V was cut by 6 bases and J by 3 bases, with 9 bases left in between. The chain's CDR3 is CASSGRNNQPQHF. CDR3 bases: TGTGCCAGCAGCGGACGGAACAATCAGCCCCAGCATTTT.

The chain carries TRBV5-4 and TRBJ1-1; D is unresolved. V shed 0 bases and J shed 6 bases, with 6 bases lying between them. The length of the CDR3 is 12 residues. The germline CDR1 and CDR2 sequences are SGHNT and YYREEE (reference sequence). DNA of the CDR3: TGTGCCAGCAGCTTGGGGAATGCTGAAGCTTTCTTT. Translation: CASSLGNAEAFF. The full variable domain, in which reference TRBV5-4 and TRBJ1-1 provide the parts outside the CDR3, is ETGVTQSPTHLIKTRGQQVTLRCSSQSGHNTVSWYQQALGQGPQFIFQYYREEENGRGNFPPRFSGLQFPNYSSELNVNALELDDSALYLCASSLGNAEAFFGQGTRLTVV.

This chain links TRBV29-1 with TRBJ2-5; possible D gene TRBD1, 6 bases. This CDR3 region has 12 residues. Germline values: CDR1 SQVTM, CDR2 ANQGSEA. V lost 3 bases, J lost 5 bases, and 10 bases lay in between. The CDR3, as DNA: TGCAGCGTTGAGTTGGGGGCGGAGACCCAGTACTTC. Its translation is CSVELGAETQYF.

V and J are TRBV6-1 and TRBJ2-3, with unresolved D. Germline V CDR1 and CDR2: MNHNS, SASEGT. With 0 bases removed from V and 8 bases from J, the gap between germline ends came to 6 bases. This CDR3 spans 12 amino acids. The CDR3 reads CASSEAVPTQYF. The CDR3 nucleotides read TGTGCCAGCAGTGAAGCGGTGCCTACGCAGTATTTT.

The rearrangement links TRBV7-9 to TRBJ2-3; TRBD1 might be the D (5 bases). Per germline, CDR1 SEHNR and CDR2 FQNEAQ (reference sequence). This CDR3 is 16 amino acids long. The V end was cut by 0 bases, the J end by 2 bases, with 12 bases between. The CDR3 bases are TGTGCCAGCAGCTTAGCCCAGACAGACCACACAGATACGCAGTATTTT. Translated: CASSLAQTDHTDTQYF.

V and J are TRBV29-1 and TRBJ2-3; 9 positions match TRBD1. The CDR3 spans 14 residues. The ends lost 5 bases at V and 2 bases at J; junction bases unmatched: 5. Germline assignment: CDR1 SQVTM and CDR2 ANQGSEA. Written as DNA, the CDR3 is TGCAGCGTTTCGGACAGGGGCCTCACAGATACGCAGTATTTT. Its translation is CSVSDRGLTDTQYF.

This CDR3 is CASSLEGADQPQHF. The CDR3 DNA is TGCGCCAGCAGCCTTGAGGGGGCCGATCAGCCCCAGCATTTT. This sequence joins TRBV5-1 and TRBJ1-5, with TRBD1 matching over 7 bases. The germline CDR1 and CDR2 sequences are SGHRS and YFSETQ. Trimming took 4 bases from V and 5 from J; bases not matched to a gene: 6. This CDR3 region has 14 residues. The whole variable domain, filled in from reference TRBV5-1 and TRBJ1-5, reads KAGVTQTPRYLIKTRGQQVTLSCSPISGHRSVSWYQQTPGQGLQFLFEYFSETQRNKGNFPGRFSGRQFSNSRSEMNVSTLELGDSALYLCASSLEGADQPQHFGDGTRLSIL.